The 18 T cell receptor beta chains in this list originate from one sample, sequenced in a study of T-cell memory formation after mild COVID-19. TCRdb itself ran the 5' RACE reads through MiXCR, one entry per CDR3 protein. Here the sample spans 100,000 to 150,000 distinct CDR3 sequences, more than 15% being singletons. The sample taken for sequencing was PBMCs or a T cell subset sorted from them (not recorded which). These receptors all come from a man younger than 35 who had mild COVID-19 (a few samples of this study predate the infection). Cell type and time point are not known.

The chain is built from TRBV6-5 and TRBJ1-2; D gene unclear. CDR1 and CDR2 from the germline V gene are MNHEY and SVGAGI. This CDR3 has 15 residues. Trimming took 0 bases from V and 2 from J, leaving 10 bases between them. The CDR3 protein is CASSYSVNPNYGYTF. In DNA form, the CDR3 reads TGTGCCAGCAGTTACTCGGTCAATCCAAACTATGGCTACACCTTC.

Many counts were recorded for this clonotype. The chain has TRBV7-2 and TRBJ2-3, with D unresolved. This CDR3 contains 15 residues. V lost 6 bases to trimming and J lost 6 bases, with 19 bases between them. CDR1 and CDR2 (germline): SGHTA, FQGNSA. The CDR3 sequence is CASSGAGHTMDTQYF. In nucleotides, the CDR3 is TGTGCCAGCAGTGGAGCCGGGCACACGATGGATACGCAGTATTTT.

This clonotype was counted ten times or more. This chain connects TRBV4-2 to TRBJ2-3, with D maybe TRBD1 (6 bases). Germline V gives CDR1 LGHNA, CDR2 YNFKEQ. The CDR3 consists of 16 residues. With 0 bases removed from V and 4 bases from J, the gap between germline ends came to 14 bases. CDR3 sequence reads: CASSQDGASGADTQYF. Written as DNA, the CDR3 is TGTGCCAGCAGCCAAGACGGGGCCTCAGGGGCAGATACGCAGTATTTT.

The table lists this clonotype with a few counts. V gene TRBV7-9 combines with J gene TRBJ2-6, with D tentatively TRBD1 (6 bases). Germline CDR1 is SEHNR and CDR2 is FQNEAQ (reference sequence). Between the trimmed V and J ends, which lost 7 bases and 3 bases, there was a span of 16 bases. The CDR3 length is 16 residues. CDR3 nucleotide sequence: TGTGCCAGCATCACCGGGACAAACAGTGGGGCCAACGTCCTGACTTTC. The encoded protein is CASITGTNSGANVLTF.

This clonotype was detected a few times. The chain carries TRBV29-1 and TRBJ2-7; 8 bases line up with TRBD1. The CDR3 totals 12 residues. Germline-derived CDR1 and CDR2 are SQVTM and ANQGSEA. The junction had 6 bases not matched to a gene; V was cut back by 7 bases and J by 4 bases. The CDR3, as DNA: TGCAGCGCTGACAGGGGTACTTACGAGCAGTACGTC. It translates to CSADRGTYEQYV.

V and J are TRBV5-1 and TRBJ2-3; D might be TRBD2 (6 bases). This CDR3 has 16 amino acids. Between the trimmed V and J ends, which lost 4 bases and 0 bases, there was a span of 15 bases. CDR1 SGHRS and CDR2 YFSETQ come from the germline V gene. This CDR3 reads CASSAGLSASTDTQYF. The CDR3 nucleotides read TGCGCCAGCAGCGCCGGACTATCTGCTAGCACAGATACGCAGTATTTT.

The rearrangement joins TRBV12-3 or TRBV12-4 to TRBJ1-2, with D perhaps TRBD1 (6 bases). V lost 2 bases, J lost 7 bases, and 11 bases lay in between. The CDR3 runs 13 residues. The CDR3, as DNA: TGTGCCAGCAGTTTACGGGGGGCTAGTGGCTACACCTTC. Protein product: CASSLRGASGYTF.

The chain uses TRBV5-1 and TRBJ2-1; the match to TRBD2 covers 13 bases. Germline lookup yields CDR1 SGHRS and CDR2 YFSETQ. Losses at the gene ends were 4 bases for V and 7 bases for J; bases not matched to a gene: 8. This CDR3 has 16 amino acids. The CDR3 DNA sequence: TGCGCCAGCAGCGGCACTAGCGGGGGGGCGTGGAATGAGCAGTTCTTC. Translating it yields CASSGTSGGAWNEQFF.

This clonotype was counted between two and nine times. This chain links TRBV6-6 with TRBJ2-7; TRBD2 is a possible D gene (5 bases). Trimming shortened V by 2 bases and J by 5 bases, and 10 bases separated the two germline ends. CDR3 size: 13 residues. The V gene's germline CDR1 is MNHNY and CDR2 SVGAGI (reference sequence). CDR3 nucleotides: TGTGCCAGCAGTTACCCGGGGTCCCACGAGCAGTACGTC. Amino acids: CASSYPGSHEQYV.

The chain combines TRBV7-2 with TRBJ1-1; D unclear. Looked up from germline, CDR1 is SGHTA and CDR2 is FQGNSA. CDR3 size: 14 residues. Trimming cost V 5 bases and J 1 base, with 11 bases left between them. The CDR3 loop is CASSLSQQNTEAFF. The CDR3 DNA reads TGTGCCAGCAGCCTCTCTCAGCAGAACACTGAAGCTTTCTTT.

The J gene is TRBJ2-7, the V gene TRBV5-6; TRBD1 matches at 7 bases. The CDR3 extends over 13 amino acids. V dropped 7 bases and J dropped 4; count of bases not matched to a gene: 8. Germline CDR1 and CDR2: SGHDT and YYEEEE. The CDR3 bases are TGTGCCAGCTCCCGGACAGGACATTACGAGCAGTACGTC. It translates to CASSRTGHYEQYV.

This clonotype has only a few counts. V and J are TRBV7-9 and TRBJ1-2; TRBD1 matches at 7 bases. In germline, CDR1 is SEHNR, CDR2 FQNEAQ (reference sequence). V dropped 2 bases and J dropped 8; count of bases not matched to a gene: 8. CDR3 length: 14 residues. CDR3 DNA: TGTGCCAGCAGCTTACGTACAGGGGCAGGGGGCTACACCTTC. Translated, it gives CASSLRTGAGGYTF.

This clonotype has more than one count but fewer than ten. The V and J genes are TRBV10-3 and TRBJ2-7, with TRBD1 matching 8 bases. This CDR3 contains 14 residues. The V and J ends lost 4 bases and 2 bases, in that order; junction bases with no gene match: 4. Germline-derived CDR1 and CDR2 are ENHRY and SYGVKD. The CDR3 loop reads CAISGDRGPYEQYF. The CDR3 DNA follows: TGTGCCATCAGTGGCGACAGGGGACCCTACGAGCAGTACTTC.

This clonotype showed up many times. The chain links TRBV5-1 to TRBJ2-7, with D unclear. The germline V gene has CDR1 SGHRS and CDR2 YFSETQ. CDR3 length: 14 residues. Trimming took off 0 bases at V and 7 bases at J, with 14 bases between the two ends. The CDR3 protein is CASSLAPRTVEQYF. CDR3 nucleotide sequence: TGCGCCAGCAGCTTGGCGCCCAGGACGGTTGAGCAGTACTTC.

This clonotype was seen only a few times. V usage is TRBV29-1 and J usage is TRBJ1-1; 8 bases are shared with TRBD1. The CDR3 runs to 13 residues. Germline lookup yields CDR1 SQVTM and CDR2 ANQGSEA. J was trimmed by 4 bases and V by 4 bases; bases with no gene match: 5. The CDR3 region has the DNA TGCAGCGTTGCGCGCGACAGGGGCACTGAAGCTTTCTTT. It encodes CSVARDRGTEAFF.

This chain connects TRBV4-3 to TRBJ2-1; D uncertain. V was trimmed by 3 bases and J by 5 bases, leaving 20 bases between them. This CDR3 is built from 17 residues. Germline V gene data show CDR1 as LGHNA and CDR2 as YSLEER. In DNA, the CDR3 is TGCGCCAGCAGCCAGCGGTTGGGCCCCATTACGCACAATGAGCAGTTCTTC. Translated: CASSQRLGPITHNEQFF.

The genes are TRBV30 and TRBJ1-5, with 12 bases matching TRBD1. This CDR3 spans 13 amino acids. V lost 6 bases, J lost 7 bases, and 4 bases stayed unmatched. CDR1 is GTSNPN, CDR2 SVGIG, per germline (reference sequence). The CDR3, as DNA: TGTGCCTGTGTTGGGACAGGGGGCCAGCCCCAGCATTTT. Amino acid sequence: CACVGTGGQPQHF.

This chain connects TRBV9 to TRBJ2-6; a possible D gene is TRBD2 (7 bases). CDR3 length: 15 residues. V lost 3 bases to trimming and J lost 3 bases, with 10 bases between them. Germline CDR1 SGDLS, CDR2 YYNGEE. CDR3 protein: CASSAGEGGANVLTF. As DNA, the CDR3 is TGTGCCAGCAGCGCAGGGGAGGGTGGGGCCAACGTCCTGACTTTC.